The 6 T cell receptor beta chains below all came from one sample that was sequenced in a study of blood T cells in healthy people across ages. With a J-beta primer mix and a sample-barcoded 5' primer, a second PCR ran about 7 to 12 cycles. MiXCR was run by TCRdb on the 5' RACE reads, yielding one entry per CDR3 protein. The table records about 1,500,000 distinct CDR3 sequences, roughly 40% of them present only once. Input material: blood. The receptors stem from a woman between 18 and 29 years old in good health.

This clonotype has only a few counts. The V call is TRBV6-5, the J call TRBJ1-2; D is unresolved. V was clipped by 0 bases and J by 6 bases, with 11 bases between them. The CDR3 is made up of 14 amino acids. Germline V gene data show CDR1 as MNHEY and CDR2 as SVGAGI. The CDR3 here is CASSYSGSRDGYTF. CDR3 nucleotides: TGTGCCAGCAGTTACTCGGGATCAAGGGATGGCTACACCTTC.

In this sample, this clonotype turned up a few times. V and J are TRBV6-5 and TRBJ1-2; D perhaps matches TRBD1 (5 bases). V was trimmed by 5 bases and J by 4 bases, leaving 17 bases between them. The CDR3 is 15 amino acids. The germline CDR1 and CDR2 sequences are MNHEY and SVGAGI. This CDR3 reads CASSPLPGQPYGYTF. CDR3 bases: TGTGCCAGCAGTCCCTTACCGGGGCAGCCCTATGGCTACACCTTC.

The chain carries TRBV20-1 and TRBJ2-1; TRBD2 matches at 9 bases. Germline CDR1 and CDR2: DFQATT and SNEGSKA (reference sequence). CDR3 length: 19 residues. J gave up 5 bases and V 0 bases, and 17 bases lay outside the gene matches. Here the CDR3 DNA reads TGCAGTGCTAGAGATTTTTTAGAGGGGCGGGAGGGTTCCCACAATGAGCAGTTCTTC. Its protein is CSARDFLEGREGSHNEQFF.

The chain employs TRBV20-1 and TRBJ1-1; D may be TRBD1 (5 bases). Trimming shortened V by 1 base and J by 2 bases, and 14 bases separated the two germline ends. The CDR3 is made up of 15 amino acids. The germline gives CDR1 DFQATT, CDR2 SNEGSKA (reference sequence). The chain's CDR3 is CSARGDPEPNTEAFF. The CDR3 bases are TGCAGTGCTAGAGGGGACCCGGAACCAAACACTGAAGCTTTCTTT.

This chain links TRBV5-1 with TRBJ1-6; possibly TRBD1 for D (5 bases). Trimming pared 5 bases from V and 4 bases from J, leaving 10 bases between. Per the germline V gene, CDR1 is SGHRS and CDR2 is YFSETQ. The length of the CDR3 is 14 residues. The CDR3 bases are TGCGCCAGCAGATTACAGGAGTATAATTCACCCCTCCACTTT. It encodes CASRLQEYNSPLHF.

Only one count was recorded for this clonotype. This chain connects TRBV28 to TRBJ1-1; the D gene is possibly TRBD1 (6 bases). The CDR3 runs 14 residues. CDR1 is MDHEN and CDR2 is SYDVKM in the germline V gene. V lost 10 bases, J lost 4 bases, and 19 bases lay in between. This CDR3 is CATQGTLAGTEAFF. In nucleotides, the CDR3 is TGTGCCACCCAGGGGACCCTCGCAGGCACTGAAGCTTTCTTT.